The TCR beta chain under discussion was sequenced for a study of control samples from healthy donors and cancer patients. Some clones are missing from TCRdb's copy, which holds only in-frame ones; the method was immunoSEQ multiplex PCR. The table includes about 140,000 clones, more than 80% detected once. Deletions cut 6 bases from V and 2 bases from J, with 14 bases between. This CDR3 comprises 14 residues. CDR1 is MNHEY and CDR2 is SVGAGI in the germline V gene. J is TRBJ2-7 and V is TRBV6-5; no clear D. This TCR was sampled from a man aged 18 to 30 in good health. Sequencing input: blood. The CDR3 here is CASSQLGPAYEQYF. The CDR3 nucleotides read TGTGCCAGCAGCCAACTTGGACCCGCCTACGAGCAGTACTTC.